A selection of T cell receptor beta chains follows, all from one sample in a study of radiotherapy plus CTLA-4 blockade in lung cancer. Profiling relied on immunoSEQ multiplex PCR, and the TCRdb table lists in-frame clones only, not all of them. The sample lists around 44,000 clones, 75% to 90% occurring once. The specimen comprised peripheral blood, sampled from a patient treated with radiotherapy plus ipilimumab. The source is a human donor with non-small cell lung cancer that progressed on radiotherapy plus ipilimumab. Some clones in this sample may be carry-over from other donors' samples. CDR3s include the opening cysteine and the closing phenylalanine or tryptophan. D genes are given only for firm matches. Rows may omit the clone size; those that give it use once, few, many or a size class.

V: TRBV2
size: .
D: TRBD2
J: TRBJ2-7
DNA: TGTGCCAGCAGTGAAGCAAGAGTGGTCTTTGGGGGGGACGAGCAGTACTTC
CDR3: CASSEARVVFGGDEQYF

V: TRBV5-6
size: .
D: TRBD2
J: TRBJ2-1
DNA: TGTGCCAGCAGCTTGGGACTAGCTCTCTATGAGCAGTTCTTC
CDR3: CASSLGLALYEQFF

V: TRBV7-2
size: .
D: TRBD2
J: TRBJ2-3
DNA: TGTGCCAGCAGCTCCGTAGCGGGAGCTAGCACAGATACGCAGTATTTT
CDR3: CASSSVAGASTDTQYF

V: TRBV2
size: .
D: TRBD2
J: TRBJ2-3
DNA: TGTGCCAGCAGAGTTACTAGCGGGAGGGCTATAGGTACGCAGTATTTT
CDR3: CASRVTSGRAIGTQYF

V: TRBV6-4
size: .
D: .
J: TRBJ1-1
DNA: TGTGCCAGCAGTGACTCGAGTAGAGGCACTGAAGCTTTCTTT
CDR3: CASSDSSRGTEAFF

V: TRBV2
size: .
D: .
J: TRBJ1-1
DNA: TGTGCCAGCAGGATGACAGGCAACACTGAAGCTTTCTTT
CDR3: CASRMTGNTEAFF

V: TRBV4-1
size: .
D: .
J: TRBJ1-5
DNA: TGCGCCAGCAGCGTTAGGGGAGGGGCCGACTCTAATCAGCCCCAGCATTTT
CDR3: CASSVRGGADSNQPQHF

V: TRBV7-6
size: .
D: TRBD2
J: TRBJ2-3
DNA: TGTGCCAGCAGCTTAGCGCCAAGCGGGAGTGCGAAAGATACGCAGTATTTT
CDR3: CASSLAPSGSAKDTQYF

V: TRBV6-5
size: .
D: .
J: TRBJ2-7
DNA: TGTGCCAGCAGTTACGGGGCAGACTACGAGCAGTACTTC
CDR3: CASSYGADYEQYF

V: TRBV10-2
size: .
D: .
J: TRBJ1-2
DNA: TGCGCCAGCAGTGATGACTATCAGGCCCCCTATGGCTACACCTTC
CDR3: CASSDDYQAPYGYTF

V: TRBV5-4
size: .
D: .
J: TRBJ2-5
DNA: TGTGCCAGCAGCTTGCAGGGTCAAGAGACCCAGTACTTC
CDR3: CASSLQGQETQYF

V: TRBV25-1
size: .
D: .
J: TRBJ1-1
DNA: TGTGCCAGCAGTGAATATACAGGAACCGACACTGAAGCTTTCTTT
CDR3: CASSEYTGTDTEAFF

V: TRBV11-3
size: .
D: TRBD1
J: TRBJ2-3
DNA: TGTGCCAGCAGCCCCGGACAGGGAGGCACAGATACGCAGTATTTT
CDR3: CASSPGQGGTDTQYF

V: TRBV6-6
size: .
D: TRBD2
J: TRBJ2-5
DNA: TGTGCCAGCAGCCGGGAGGTCGGGGAGACCCAGTACTTC
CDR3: CASSREVGETQYF

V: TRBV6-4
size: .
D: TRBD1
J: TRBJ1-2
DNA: TGTGCCAGCAGTGACTTCAACAGGGGGCCCGACTATGGCTACACCTTC
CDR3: CASSDFNRGPDYGYTF

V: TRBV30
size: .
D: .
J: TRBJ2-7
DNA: TGTGCCTGGAGTGGGCAGGAATTCTACGAGCAGTACTTC
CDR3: CAWSGQEFYEQYF

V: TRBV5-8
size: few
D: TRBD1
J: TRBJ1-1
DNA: TGTGCCAGCAGCTGGGACAGGGGTCTGGCTGAAGCTTTCTTT
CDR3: CASSWDRGLAEAFF

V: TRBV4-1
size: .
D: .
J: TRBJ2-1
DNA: TGCGCCAGCAGGATTGATGCGGTGAGCTCCTACAATGAGCAGTTCTTC
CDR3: CASRIDAVSSYNEQFF

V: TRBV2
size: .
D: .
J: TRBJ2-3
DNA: TGTGCCAGCAGCCGCAGAAGAGAGGGTACCGATACGCAGTATTTT
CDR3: CASSRRREGTDTQYF

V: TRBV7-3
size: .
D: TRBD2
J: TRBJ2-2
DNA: TGTGCCAGCAAGCTAGCGGGGGGCGCGAACACCGGGGAGCTGTTTTTT
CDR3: CASKLAGGANTGELFF

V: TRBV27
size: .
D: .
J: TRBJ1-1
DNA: TGTGCCAGCAGTTTATTCGGGGAAGGAGGTGAAGCTTTCTTT
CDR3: CASSLFGEGGEAFF

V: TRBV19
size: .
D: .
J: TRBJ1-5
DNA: TGTGCCAGTAGGCAGGGGCCGCAAGATTACCAGCCCCAGCATTTT
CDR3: CASRQGPQDYQPQHF

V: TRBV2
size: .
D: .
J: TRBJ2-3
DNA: TGTGCCAGCAATTCGGGATTGATCGCAGATACGCAGTATTTT
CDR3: CASNSGLIADTQYF

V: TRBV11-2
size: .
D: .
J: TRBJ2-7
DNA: TGTGCCAGCAGCTTAGAGACGGGTACCTACGAGCAGTACTTC
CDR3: CASSLETGTYEQYF

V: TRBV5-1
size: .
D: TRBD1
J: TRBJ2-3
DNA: TGCGCCAGCAGCCCCCGGGACAGGGCCCGGAGCACAGATACGCAGTATTTT
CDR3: CASSPRDRARSTDTQYF

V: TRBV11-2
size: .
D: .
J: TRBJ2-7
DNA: TGTGCCAGCAGCTTAGGGGGGACTGTAGGCTACGAGCAGTACTTC
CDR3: CASSLGGTVGYEQYF

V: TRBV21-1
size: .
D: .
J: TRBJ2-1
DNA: TGTGCCAGCAGCAAGAGCGGGAGCTCCTACAATGAGCAGTTCTTC
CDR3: CASSKSGSSYNEQFF

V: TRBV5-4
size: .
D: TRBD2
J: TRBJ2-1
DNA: TGTGCCAGCAGCTTGGGTTCTAGCGGCAACAATGAGCAGTTCTTC
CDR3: CASSLGSSGNNEQFF

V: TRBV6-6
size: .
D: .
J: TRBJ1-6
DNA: TGTGCCAGCAGCCCCAACCAAGGCGGATTTTCACCCCTCCACTTT
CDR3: CASSPNQGGFSPLHF

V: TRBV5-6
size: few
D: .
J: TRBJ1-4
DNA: TGTGCCAGCAGCTCACAGGGTGGGTTAAGTGAAAAACTGTTTTTT
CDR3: CASSSQGGLSEKLFF

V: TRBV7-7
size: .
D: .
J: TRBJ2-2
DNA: TGTGCCAGCAGCCTCACAATTACCGGGGAGCTGTTTTTT
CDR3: CASSLTITGELFF

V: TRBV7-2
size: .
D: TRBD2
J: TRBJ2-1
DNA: TGTGCCAGCAGCGACCAAATAAAGCGGGGTAGCTCCTACAATGAGCAGTTCTTC
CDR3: CASSDQIKRGSSYNEQFF

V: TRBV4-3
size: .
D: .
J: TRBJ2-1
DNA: TGCGCCAGCAGCCAAGATCTGCCAGCGGGTCATTGGGATGAGCAGTTCTTC
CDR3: CASSQDLPAGHWDEQFF

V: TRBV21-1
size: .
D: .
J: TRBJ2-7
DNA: TGTGCCAGCAGCTTTCACTCCCTTGGACAGGGGAGCGAGCAGTACTTC
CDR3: CASSFHSLGQGSEQYF

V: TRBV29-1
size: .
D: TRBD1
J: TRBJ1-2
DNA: TGCAGCGTCGTCGGGACAGGGAATAGTGGCTACACCTTC
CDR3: CSVVGTGNSGYTF

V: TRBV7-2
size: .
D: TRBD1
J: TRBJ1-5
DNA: TGTGCCAGCAGCTTCGGACAGGGTGATCAGCCCCAGCATTTT
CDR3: CASSFGQGDQPQHF

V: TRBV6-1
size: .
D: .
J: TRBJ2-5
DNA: TGTGCCAGCAGTGAAGATTTCGGGCAGGGCTACGGTTTCACAGAGACCCAGTACTTC
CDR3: CASSEDFGQGYGFTETQYF

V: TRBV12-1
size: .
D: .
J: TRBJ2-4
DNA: TGTGCCAGCAGCTCCTCCGGGGAGCTCAAAAACATTCAGTACTTC
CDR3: CASSSSGELKNIQYF

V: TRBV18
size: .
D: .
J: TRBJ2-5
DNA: TGTGCCAGCTCACCACGCGGACAGACGCAAGAGACCCAGTACTTC
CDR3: CASSPRGQTQETQYF

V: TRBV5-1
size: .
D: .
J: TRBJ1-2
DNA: TGCGCCAGCAGCCCAGGACAGACGAACTATGGCTACACCTTC
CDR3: CASSPGQTNYGYTF

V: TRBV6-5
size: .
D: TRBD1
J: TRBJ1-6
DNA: TGTGCCAGCAGTTACTCCCGGACAGGGGGAGGTACACCCCTCCACTTT
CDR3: CASSYSRTGGGTPLHF

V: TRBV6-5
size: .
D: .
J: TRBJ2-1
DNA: TGTGCCAGCAGTTCCACTAGTCACATTAATGAGCAGTTCTTC
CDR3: CASSSTSHINEQFF

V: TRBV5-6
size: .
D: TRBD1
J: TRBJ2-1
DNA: TGTGCCAGCAGCGCTGGGACAGGGTACAATGAGCAGTTCTTC
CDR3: CASSAGTGYNEQFF

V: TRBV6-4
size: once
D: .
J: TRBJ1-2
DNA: TGTGCCAGCAGTGACTCGACAGGTGGAGGTGGCTACACCTTC
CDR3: CASSDSTGGGGYTF

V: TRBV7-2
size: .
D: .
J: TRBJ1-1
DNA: TGTGCCAGCAGCTTAGTGATGGCGGGAAACACTGAAGCTTTCTTT
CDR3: CASSLVMAGNTEAFF